This T cell receptor beta chain emerged from a study of human T cells and chemical hapten exposure. As to time point: patch test 2, 6 weeks after DPC sensitization. Documented treatment: therapeutic diphenylcyclopropenone sensitization with weekly scalp DPC. This clonotype was observed many times. Via MiXCR, TCRdb re-called the RACE reads, giving one row per CDR3 protein. The table includes a few hundred thousand distinct CDR3 sequences, 6% to 7% detected once. This specimen consisted of whole blood, obtained in connection with sensitization to the hapten diphenylcyclopropenone (DPC). The receptor's source is a young woman with alopecia areata. Some clones in this sample may be carry-over from other donors' samples.

CDR3 in amino acids: CASSLDPGNTIYF. CDR3 coding DNA: TGCGCCAGCAGCTTGGACCCTGGAAACACCATATATTTT. This chain connects TRBV5-1 to TRBJ1-3; D is unclear. V dropped 0 bases and J dropped 2 bases, with 3 bases sitting between them. The CDR3 sequence is 13 residues long. CDR1 is SGHRS, CDR2 YFSETQ, per germline.